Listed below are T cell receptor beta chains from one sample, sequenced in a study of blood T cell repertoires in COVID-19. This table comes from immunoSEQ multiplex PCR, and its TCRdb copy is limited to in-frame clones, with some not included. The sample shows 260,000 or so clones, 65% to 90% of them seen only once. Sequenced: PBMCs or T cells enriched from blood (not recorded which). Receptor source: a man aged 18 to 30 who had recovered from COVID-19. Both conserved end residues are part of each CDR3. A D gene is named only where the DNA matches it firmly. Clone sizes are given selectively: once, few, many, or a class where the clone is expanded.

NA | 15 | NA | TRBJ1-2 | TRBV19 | TGTGCCAGTAGTGATACACATTACAGGCGAGATGGCTACACCTTC | CASSDTHYRRDGYTF
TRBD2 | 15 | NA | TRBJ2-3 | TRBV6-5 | TGTGCCAGCAGTTACAGACGACTAGCGGGGGCCCATTCCCATTTT | CASSYRRLAGAHSHF
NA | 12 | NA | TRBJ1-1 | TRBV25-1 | TGTGCCAGCAGTGAACCGGGCACTGAAGCTTTCTTT | CASSEPGTEAFF
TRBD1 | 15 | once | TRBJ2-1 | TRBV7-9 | TGTGCCAGCAGCTCAACCGGGACAGGGGCAGATGAGCAGTTCTTC | CASSSTGTGADEQFF
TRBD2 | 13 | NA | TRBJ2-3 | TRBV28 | TGTGCCAGCATGAGCGGGGTCACAGATACGCAGTATTTT | CASMSGVTDTQYF
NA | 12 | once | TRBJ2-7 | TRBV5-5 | TGTGCCAGCAGCGCGTCAGGATACGAGCAGTACTTC | CASSASGYEQYF
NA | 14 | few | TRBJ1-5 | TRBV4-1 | TGCGCCAGCAGCCAAGATCTATCGGGGAGGCCCCAGCATTTT | CASSQDLSGRPQHF
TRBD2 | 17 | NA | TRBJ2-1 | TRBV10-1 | TGCGCCAGCAGTGAGTTTGGGGAGGGTAGCTCCTACAATGAGCAGTTCTTC | CASSEFGEGSSYNEQFF
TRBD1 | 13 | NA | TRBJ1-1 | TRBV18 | TGTGCCAGCTCACAGGGGGCCGGCACTGAAGCTTTCTTT | CASSQGAGTEAFF
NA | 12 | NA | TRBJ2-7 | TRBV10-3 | TGTGCCATCAGCCCTGCAGGGGACGAGCAGTACTTC | CAISPAGDEQYF
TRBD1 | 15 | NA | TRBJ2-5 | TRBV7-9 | TGTGCCAGCAGCAAACAGGGGGCCGGAGAAGAGACCCAGTACTTC | CASSKQGAGEETQYF
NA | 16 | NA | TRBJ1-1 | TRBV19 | TGTGCCAGTAGTATAGCAGGCATGGGCATGAACACTGAAGCTTTCTTT | CASSIAGMGMNTEAFF
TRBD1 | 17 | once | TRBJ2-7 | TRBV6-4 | TGTGCCAGCAGGAGGACAGGGTCGCCTAAGTATTCCTACGAGCAGTACTTC | CASRRTGSPKYSYEQYF
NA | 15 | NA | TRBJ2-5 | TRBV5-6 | TGTGCCAGCAGCCTAAGCCCGGACAGAGGGGAGACCCAGTACTTC | CASSLSPDRGETQYF
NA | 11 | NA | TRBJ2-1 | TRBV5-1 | TGCGCCAGCAGCTTCAGGAATGAGCAGTTCTTC | CASSFRNEQFF
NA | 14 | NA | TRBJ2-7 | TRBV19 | TGTGCCAGTAGTACTCTTGGGAGTTCATACGAGCAGTACTTC | CASSTLGSSYEQYF
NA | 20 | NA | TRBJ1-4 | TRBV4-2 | TGTGCCAGCAGCCCCATCAGCTTAGGCAGGGAAATTATTGATAATGAAAAACTGTTTTTT | CASSPISLGREIIDNEKLFF
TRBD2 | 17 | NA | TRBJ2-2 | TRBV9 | TGTGCCAGCAGCGCGACTAGCGGGAGAGCGAGAACCGGGGAGCTGTTTTTT | CASSATSGRARTGELFF
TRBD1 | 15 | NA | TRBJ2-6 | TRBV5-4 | TGTGCCAGCAGCCCGCGACCGGGACAGGTTAACGTCCTGACTTTC | CASSPRPGQVNVLTF
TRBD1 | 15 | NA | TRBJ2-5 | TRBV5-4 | TGTGCCAGCAGCCTACCGACAGGGACCCAAGAGACCCAGTACTTC | CASSLPTGTQETQYF
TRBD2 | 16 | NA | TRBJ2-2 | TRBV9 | TGTGCCAGCAGCGTCCGAGCGGGAGTTAGCACCGGGGAGCTGTTTTTT | CASSVRAGVSTGELFF
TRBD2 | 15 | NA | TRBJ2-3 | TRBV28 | TGTGCCAGCAGTTCCCCTGCGGGAGAATCGGATACGCAGTATTTT | CASSSPAGESDTQYF
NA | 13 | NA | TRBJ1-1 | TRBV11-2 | TGTGCCAGCAGACATAGTCGGGGGACTGAAGCTTTCTTT | CASRHSRGTEAFF
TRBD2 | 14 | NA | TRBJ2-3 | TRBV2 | TGTGCCAGCAGCGGGACTAGCGGGAGAGATACGCAGTATTTT | CASSGTSGRDTQYF
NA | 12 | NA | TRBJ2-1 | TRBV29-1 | TGCAGCGTTGATCCCTTATACAATGAGCAGTTCTTC | CSVDPLYNEQFF
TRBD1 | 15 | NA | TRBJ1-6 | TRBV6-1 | TGTGCCAGCAGTGAGGACAGGGGTGAATGGTCACCCCTCCACTTT | CASSEDRGEWSPLHF
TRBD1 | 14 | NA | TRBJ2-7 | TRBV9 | TGTGCCAGCAGCCCTGGGACAGCCAAAGGGGAGCAGTACTTC | CASSPGTAKGEQYF
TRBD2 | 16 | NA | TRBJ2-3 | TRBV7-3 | TGTGCCAGCAGGCGAGGGACTAGCGGAGGCACAGATACGCAGTATTTT | CASRRGTSGGTDTQYF